This T cell receptor (beta chain) was documented in a study of cytomegalovirus exposure and HLA in healthy donors. Study-wide background: The Caucasian-associated ancestry cluster held around 76% of 350 to 450 genotyped donors.

The CDR3 runs to 15 residues. Trimming removed 7 bases from V and 2 bases from J, with 17 bases in between. CDR1 is MNHNY, CDR2 SVGAGI, per germline (reference sequence). Although they were nominally healthy when sampled, donors likely had unrecorded immune exposures. PCR employed 60 Vbeta and 13 Jbeta primers. The repertoire was sequenced with immunoSEQ multiplex PCR; TCRdb's copy has only in-frame clones and lacks some. The repertoire has about 270,000 clones, more than 55% of them found once; the top ten carry under 3%. Sequenced input: PBMCs. The gene calls are TRBV6-6 and TRBJ2-5, with D uncertain. The receptor comes from a female donor in good health and CMV-seronegative. The CDR3 nucleotides read TGTGCCAGCACCCTCCGCGGCTCTCGGCAAGAGACCCAGTACTTC. It yields the protein CASTLRGSRQETQYF.